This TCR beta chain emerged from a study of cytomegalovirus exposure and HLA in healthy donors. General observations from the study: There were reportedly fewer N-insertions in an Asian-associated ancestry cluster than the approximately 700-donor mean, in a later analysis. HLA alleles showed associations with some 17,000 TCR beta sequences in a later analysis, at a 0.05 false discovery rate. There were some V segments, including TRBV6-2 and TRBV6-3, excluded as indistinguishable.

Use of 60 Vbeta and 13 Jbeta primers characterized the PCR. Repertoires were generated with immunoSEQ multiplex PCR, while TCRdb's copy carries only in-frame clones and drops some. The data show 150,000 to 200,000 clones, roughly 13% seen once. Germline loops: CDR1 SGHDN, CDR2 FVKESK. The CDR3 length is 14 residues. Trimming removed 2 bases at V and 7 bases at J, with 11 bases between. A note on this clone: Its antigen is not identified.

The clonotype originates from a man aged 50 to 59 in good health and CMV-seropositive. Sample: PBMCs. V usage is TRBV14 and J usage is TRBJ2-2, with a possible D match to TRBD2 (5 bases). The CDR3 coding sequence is TGTGCCAGCAGCCAATCGGGATTTGGCGGGGAGCTGTTTTTT. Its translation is CASSQSGFGGELFF.